This is a list of T cell receptor beta chains from one sample in a study of T cell responses to AZD1222 COVID-19 vaccine. Only in-frame clones appear in the TCRdb table, and some are missing; sequencing was by immunoSEQ multiplex PCR. The sample carries about 120,000 clones, around 85% recorded once. Material: peripheral blood, obtained on day 0 of AZD1222 vaccination. The receptors were gathered from an adult in good health. Each CDR3 is given with its conserved first and last residue. D genes are given only for firm matches. Clone size is shown for a subset of rows, as once, few, many or a class of expanded clone.

D gene: NA; J gene: TRBJ2-7; clone size: NA; V gene: TRBV6-5; CDR3 length: 15; CDR3 protein: CASSPLAGAVDEQYF; CDR3 DNA: TGTGCCAGCAGTCCCCTGGCGGGGGCGGTGGACGAGCAGTACTTC
D gene: NA; J gene: TRBJ1-5; clone size: NA; V gene: TRBV19; CDR3 length: 16; CDR3 protein: CASSINQGISNQPQHF; CDR3 DNA: TGTGCCAGTAGTATAAATCAGGGCATAAGCAATCAGCCCCAGCATTTT
D gene: NA; J gene: TRBJ1-2; clone size: few; V gene: TRBV19; CDR3 length: 16; CDR3 protein: CASTVSSSTGIYGYTF; CDR3 DNA: TGTGCCAGTACCGTCTCATCGTCGACAGGCATCTATGGCTACACCTTC
D gene: NA; J gene: TRBJ1-2; clone size: NA; V gene: TRBV5-6; CDR3 length: 14; CDR3 protein: CASSLDSSNYGYTF; CDR3 DNA: TGTGCCAGCAGCTTGGACAGCTCTAACTATGGCTACACCTTC
D gene: NA; J gene: TRBJ1-3; clone size: NA; V gene: TRBV28; CDR3 length: 14; CDR3 protein: CASSLYSGGNTIYF; CDR3 DNA: TGTGCCAGCAGTTTATACTCCGGCGGGAACACCATATATTTT
D gene: NA; J gene: TRBJ2-2; clone size: NA; V gene: TRBV19; CDR3 length: 11; CDR3 protein: CATGTAGELFF; CDR3 DNA: TGTGCCACCGGGACCGCCGGGGAGCTGTTTTTT
D gene: NA; J gene: TRBJ1-5; clone size: NA; V gene: TRBV28; CDR3 length: 13; CDR3 protein: CASRVMGHQPQHF; CDR3 DNA: TGTGCCAGCAGGGTGATGGGGCATCAGCCCCAGCATTTT
D gene: TRBD1; J gene: TRBJ1-2; clone size: NA; V gene: TRBV12-5; CDR3 length: 16; CDR3 protein: CASGLVMGQGNYGYTF; CDR3 DNA: TGTGCTAGTGGTTTGGTAATGGGACAGGGGAACTATGGCTACACCTTC
D gene: NA; J gene: TRBJ1-1; clone size: NA; V gene: TRBV6-1; CDR3 length: 12; CDR3 protein: CASSEAKVRAFF; CDR3 DNA: TGTGCCAGCAGTGAAGCAAAGGTTAGAGCTTTCTTT
D gene: NA; J gene: TRBJ2-3; clone size: NA; V gene: TRBV5-4; CDR3 length: 12; CDR3 protein: CASSLTRDTQYF; CDR3 DNA: TGTGCCAGCAGCTTGACGCGGGATACGCAGTATTTT
D gene: NA; J gene: TRBJ1-1; clone size: once; V gene: TRBV6-1; CDR3 length: 14; CDR3 protein: CASSERVGQTEAFF; CDR3 DNA: TGTGCCAGCAGTGAACGGGTTGGGCAAACTGAAGCTTTCTTT
D gene: NA; J gene: TRBJ1-5; clone size: once; V gene: TRBV7-9; CDR3 length: 14; CDR3 protein: CASSLSMGNQPQHF; CDR3 DNA: TGTGCCAGCAGCTTATCTATGGGCAATCAGCCCCAGCATTTT
D gene: NA; J gene: TRBJ2-5; clone size: NA; V gene: TRBV27; CDR3 length: 13; CDR3 protein: CASSLKPQGTQYF; CDR3 DNA: TGTGCCAGCAGTTTAAAACCCCAAGGGACCCAGTACTTC
D gene: TRBD1; J gene: TRBJ1-5; clone size: NA; V gene: TRBV20-1; CDR3 length: 10; CDR3 protein: CSAYRGDEHF; CDR3 DNA: TGCAGTGCTTACAGGGGCGACGAGCATTTT